These T cell receptor beta chains were read from a single sample in a study of T cells in Graves' hyperthyroidism and ophthalmopathy. Each CDR3 protein is one row after TCRdb ran MiXCR on the multiplex PCR reads. The table records more than 450,000 distinct CDR3 sequences, approximately 15% of them present only once. The specimen was blood. These receptors were obtained from a woman aged 40-49 years with Graves' hyperthyroidism. The CDR3 runs from the conserved cysteine through the conserved F or W. Each record gives: clone size, J gene, D gene, V gene, CDR3 protein, CDR3 DNA. A D gene is named only where the DNA matches it firmly. Clone size, where shown, is once, few, many, or a class for clones that have expanded.

size: .; J: TRBJ1-2; D: .; V: TRBV28; CDR3: CASRRGGNDYGYTF; DNA: TGTGCAAGCAGACGGGGGGGCAACGACTATGGCTACACCTTC
size: .; J: TRBJ1-6; D: TRBD1; V: TRBV12-3/TRBV12-4; CDR3: CASRLLQGAKSPLHF; DNA: TGTGCCAGCAGGCTTCTACAGGGGGCTAAGTCACCCCTCCACTTT
size: many; J: TRBJ2-5; D: TRBD2; V: TRBV5-6; CDR3: CASSLSAGTGETQYF; DNA: TGTGCCAGCAGCCTATCAGCGGGAACCGGAGAGACCCAGTACTTC
size: .; J: TRBJ1-2; D: .; V: TRBV5-1; CDR3: CASSLEGAGNYGYTF; DNA: TGCGCCAGCAGCTTAGAAGGAGCGGGGAACTATGGCTACACCTTC
size: few; J: TRBJ2-1; D: TRBD2; V: TRBV5-1; CDR3: CASSLVTSGNPYNEQFF; DNA: TGCGCCAGCAGCTTGGTGACTAGCGGGAACCCCTACAATGAGCAGTTCTTC
size: .; J: TRBJ2-7; D: TRBD2; V: TRBV7-2; CDR3: CASSLRDYSYEQYF; DNA: TGTGCCAGCAGCCTCCGGGACTACTCCTACGAGCAGTACTTC
size: once; J: TRBJ2-3; D: TRBD2; V: TRBV10-3; CDR3: CAISAGATDTQYF; DNA: TGTGCCATCAGCGCGGGAGCGACAGATACGCAGTATTTT
size: few; J: TRBJ1-2; D: .; V: TRBV29-1; CDR3: CSVPIIVQGHYGYTF; DNA: TGCAGCGTGCCCATAATAGTGCAGGGGCACTATGGCTACACCTTC
size: once; J: TRBJ1-6; D: .; V: TRBV12-3/TRBV12-4; CDR3: CASSFGQSLHF; DNA: TGTGCCAGCAGTTTTGGGCAGTCTCTCCACTTT
size: .; J: TRBJ2-6; D: TRBD1; V: TRBV6-5; CDR3: CASSYSGQGEGANVLTF; DNA: TGTGCCAGCAGTTACTCGGGACAGGGGGAAGGGGCCAACGTCCTGACTTTC
size: many; J: TRBJ1-5; D: .; V: TRBV4-1; CDR3: CASSQDHPVSNQPQHF; DNA: TGCGCCAGCAGCCAAGATCACCCAGTAAGCAATCAGCCCCAGCATTTT
size: few; J: TRBJ2-1; D: .; V: TRBV29-1; CDR3: CSVRQYNEQFF; DNA: TGCAGCGTTAGACAGTACAATGAGCAGTTCTTC
size: .; J: TRBJ1-2; D: .; V: TRBV5-1; CDR3: CASSLGGKYGYTF; DNA: TGTGCCAGCAGCTTAGGGGGAAAATATGGCTACACCTTC
size: many; J: TRBJ2-2; D: .; V: TRBV3-1; CDR3: CASSQAAVGGTGELFF; DNA: TGTGCCAGCAGCCAAGCCGCCGTGGGGGGCACCGGGGAGCTGTTTTTT
size: many; J: TRBJ1-4; D: TRBD1; V: TRBV7-9; CDR3: CASSSGTGNGNEKLFF; DNA: TGTGCCAGCAGCTCCGGGACAGGGAACGGTAATGAAAAACTGTTTTTT
size: many; J: TRBJ2-7; D: .; V: TRBV6-1; CDR3: CASSEVDGFYEQYF; DNA: TGTGCCAGCAGTGAAGTGGACGGATTCTACGAGCAGTACTTC
size: .; J: TRBJ2-3; D: TRBD2; V: TRBV27; CDR3: CASSTFGGSPTDTQYF; DNA: TGTGCCAGCAGTACATTCGGCGGGAGCCCGACAGATACGCAGTATTTT
size: many; J: TRBJ2-1; D: .; V: TRBV11-3; CDR3: CASSLESGYLYNEQFF; DNA: TGTGCCAGCAGCTTAGAATCTGGGTACCTCTACAATGAGCAGTTCTTC
size: few; J: TRBJ2-3; D: .; V: TRBV7-8; CDR3: CASSLAGLRTDTQYF; DNA: TGTGCCAGCAGCTTAGCGGGACTCAGAACAGATACGCAGTATTTT
size: few; J: TRBJ2-2; D: .; V: TRBV5-4; CDR3: CASSPDPLVAGELFF; DNA: TGTGCCAGCAGCCCGGACCCCTTAGTGGCCGGGGAGCTGTTTTTT
size: .; J: TRBJ2-1; D: TRBD2; V: TRBV2; CDR3: CASKSDWTSGYNEQFF; DNA: TGTGCCAGCAAAAGTGATTGGACTAGCGGCTACAATGAGCAGTTCTTC
size: .; J: TRBJ2-6; D: .; V: TRBV29-1; CDR3: CSVEDRHHSGANVLTF; DNA: TGCAGCGTTGAAGATCGACACCACTCTGGGGCCAACGTCCTGACTTTC
size: .; J: TRBJ1-5; D: .; V: TRBV20-1; CDR3: CSASFMFFSGQAGLSNQPQHF; DNA: TGCAGTGCTAGTTTTATGTTCTTTTCAGGGCAAGCCGGACTTAGCAATCAGCCCCAGCATTTT
size: many; J: TRBJ2-1; D: TRBD2; V: TRBV20-1; CDR3: CSARPSLRLAGASYNEQFF; DNA: TGCAGTGCTAGACCCTCTCTTAGGCTAGCGGGAGCGTCCTACAATGAGCAGTTCTTC
size: .; J: TRBJ2-7; D: .; V: TRBV12-3/TRBV12-4; CDR3: CAISLQGEILEQYF; DNA: TGTGCCATCAGTCTACAGGGAGAGATTCTCGAGCAGTACTTC
size: .; J: TRBJ2-2; D: TRBD2; V: TRBV6-5; CDR3: CASSYLGLASGELFF; DNA: TGTGCCAGCAGTTACCTTGGACTAGCTAGCGGGGAGCTGTTTTTT
size: few; J: TRBJ2-6; D: .; V: TRBV6-1; CDR3: CASSYLRTGANVLTF; DNA: TGTGCCAGCAGTTATTTGAGGACTGGGGCCAACGTCCTGACTTTC
size: few; J: TRBJ2-5; D: .; V: TRBV27; CDR3: CASSLFAAAQETQYF; DNA: TGTGCCAGCAGTTTATTCGCGGCAGCACAAGAGACCCAGTACTTC
size: many; J: TRBJ2-1; D: .; V: TRBV7-2; CDR3: CASTLGSSYNEQFF; DNA: TGTGCCAGCACCCTTGGGAGCTCCTACAATGAGCAGTTCTTC
size: many; J: TRBJ1-2; D: .; V: TRBV5-1; CDR3: CASSLDSSNYGYTF; DNA: TGTGCCAGCAGCTTGGACAGTTCTAACTATGGCTACACCTTC
size: many; J: TRBJ1-2; D: .; V: TRBV28; CDR3: CASSLATAYGYTF; DNA: TGTGCCAGCAGTTTAGCCACAGCCTATGGCTACACCTTC
size: many; J: TRBJ1-2; D: .; V: TRBV24-1; CDR3: CATSDAGSLGYTF; DNA: TGTGCCACCAGTGATGCAGGGTCGCTTGGCTACACCTTC
size: many; J: TRBJ2-1; D: .; V: TRBV20-1; CDR3: CSARDQVGTYSYNEQFF; DNA: TGCAGTGCTAGAGATCAGGTCGGGACATATTCCTACAATGAGCAGTTCTTC
size: .; J: TRBJ1-1; D: .; V: TRBV3-1; CDR3: CASSQDQTRMGPNTEAFF; DNA: TGTGCCAGCAGCCAAGATCAGACCAGAATGGGACCGAACACTGAAGCTTTCTTT
size: few; J: TRBJ1-5; D: .; V: TRBV2; CDR3: CASSDGWVGPQHF; DNA: TGTGCCAGCAGTGATGGCTGGGTCGGGCCCCAGCATTTT
size: .; J: TRBJ2-1; D: TRBD1; V: TRBV4-2; CDR3: CASSRGGQSNEQFF; DNA: TGTGCCAGCAGCCGAGGGGGACAGTCCAATGAGCAGTTCTTC
size: .; J: TRBJ2-7; D: .; V: TRBV15; CDR3: CATSRDTTGDYYEQYF; DNA: TGTGCCACCAGCAGAGATACGACGGGAGATTACTACGAGCAGTACTTC
size: .; J: TRBJ1-5; D: .; V: TRBV10-3; CDR3: CAISLDSNQPQHF; DNA: TGTGCCATCAGCCTAGACAGCAATCAGCCCCAGCATTTT
size: many; J: TRBJ1-2; D: .; V: TRBV28; CDR3: CASSFDSVANYGYTF; DNA: TGTGCCAGCAGCTTCGACAGTGTTGCTAACTATGGCTACACCTTC
size: .; J: TRBJ1-5; D: TRBD1; V: TRBV19; CDR3: CASNRDRNQPQHF; DNA: TGTGCCAGTAATCGGGACAGAAATCAGCCCCAGCATTTT
size: many; J: TRBJ2-7; D: TRBD1; V: TRBV10-3; CDR3: CAISETGTGAYEQYF; DNA: TGTGCCATCAGTGAGACCGGGACAGGGGCCTACGAGCAGTACTTC
size: .; J: TRBJ1-1; D: .; V: TRBV9; CDR3: CASSPSGGGAEAFF; DNA: TGTGCCAGCAGCCCCTCGGGCGGGGGGGCTGAAGCTTTCTTT
size: few; J: TRBJ2-1; D: TRBD2; V: TRBV5-1; CDR3: CASSLSAGEWYNEQFF; DNA: TGCGCCAGCAGCTTGTCTGCGGGAGAGTGGTACAATGAGCAGTTCTTC
size: .; J: TRBJ2-5; D: TRBD2; V: TRBV19; CDR3: CASSIGTRETQYF; DNA: TGTGCCAGTAGTATTGGGACTAGGGAGACCCAGTACTTC
size: many; J: TRBJ2-7; D: TRBD2; V: TRBV2; CDR3: CAPKELAEYEQYF; DNA: TGTGCGCCCAAGGAACTAGCGGAATACGAGCAGTACTTC
size: many; J: TRBJ2-3; D: .; V: TRBV28; CDR3: CASKPSATTDTQYF; DNA: TGTGCCAGCAAACCCTCGGCAACCACAGATACGCAGTATTTT
size: many; J: TRBJ2-1; D: TRBD2; V: TRBV7-2; CDR3: CASSIPSGGYNEQFF; DNA: TGTGCCAGCAGCATACCTAGCGGGGGCTACAATGAGCAGTTCTTC
size: many; J: TRBJ2-7; D: .; V: TRBV5-6; CDR3: CASSSQQSYEQYF; DNA: TGTGCCAGCAGCTCCCAGCAATCCTACGAGCAGTACTTC
size: many; J: TRBJ2-5; D: TRBD1; V: TRBV20-1; CDR3: CSAVPGTGQETQYF; DNA: TGCAGTGCAGTCCCCGGGACAGGGCAAGAGACCCAGTACTTC
size: once; J: TRBJ1-3; D: .; V: TRBV6-1; CDR3: CAGGTSGNTIYF; DNA: TGTGCCGGAGGAACTTCTGGAAACACCATATATTTT
size: .; J: TRBJ1-4; D: TRBD1; V: TRBV9; CDR3: CASSPRGLANEKLFF; DNA: TGTGCCAGCAGTCCCAGGGGGCTGGCTAATGAAAAACTGTTTTTT
size: many; J: TRBJ2-5; D: TRBD1; V: TRBV3-1; CDR3: CASSQGHLTGGAGTQYF; DNA: TGTGCCAGCAGCCAAGGCCATCTTACAGGGGGCGCCGGGACCCAGTACTTC
size: many; J: TRBJ1-1; D: .; V: TRBV5-5; CDR3: CASSKDWAEAFF; DNA: TGTGCCAGCAGCAAAGACTGGGCTGAAGCTTTCTTT
size: many; J: TRBJ2-3; D: TRBD2; V: TRBV20-1; CDR3: CSARGTSGTSTDTQYF; DNA: TGCAGTGCTAGAGGGACTAGCGGAACTAGCACAGATACGCAGTATTTT
size: .; J: TRBJ2-7; D: TRBD1; V: TRBV28; CDR3: CASRGQGRYEQYF; DNA: TGTGCCAGCAGAGGACAGGGCCGATACGAGCAGTACTTC
size: few; J: TRBJ1-5; D: .; V: TRBV2; CDR3: CASSEGAADGGNQPQHF; DNA: TGTGCCAGCAGTGAAGGGGCCGCGGACGGGGGCAATCAGCCCCAGCATTTT
size: many; J: TRBJ2-5; D: TRBD1; V: TRBV5-8; CDR3: CASSWDRGSETQYF; DNA: TGTGCCAGCAGCTGGGACAGGGGTTCAGAGACCCAGTACTTC
size: many; J: TRBJ2-1; D: .; V: TRBV11-2; CDR3: CASSSPNYNEQFF; DNA: TGTGCCAGCAGCTCGCCAAACTACAATGAGCAGTTCTTC
size: many; J: TRBJ2-1; D: .; V: TRBV28; CDR3: CATRWGNHNEQFF; DNA: TGTGCCACCAGATGGGGGAACCACAATGAGCAGTTCTTC